This TCR beta chain was sequenced in a study of blood T cell repertoires in COVID-19. Turning to the study itself: There were acute and convalescent COVID-19 samples, and they came from the United States, Italy and Spain. Sample material is recorded as cDNA or gDNA derived from T cells, B-cell-depleted T cells, or PBMCs.

The germline V gene encodes CDR1 KGHDR and CDR2 SFDVKD. The CDR3 sequence is 15 residues long. V lost 5 bases, J lost 5 bases, and 16 bases lay in between. Authors' data handling: The authors estimated nucleated cell counts from reference gene primer amplification. The protocol was immunoSEQ multiplex PCR, while the TCRdb copy is restricted to in-frame clones and leaves out a portion. That table furnishes V, J and clone size, whereas the DNA furnished D and trimming. The sample yields 200,000 to 300,000 clones, nearly 90% seen once. Sequences were obtained from peripheral blood. This chain uses TRBV24-1 with TRBJ2-3; a weak D match, TRBD1 (6 bases). This receptor was obtained from a man between 18 and 29 years old with active or convalescent COVID-19. The DNA for the CDR3 is TGTGCCACCAGTGGGCCAGGGGCCAGGAAAGATACGCAGTATTTT. As protein: CATSGPGARKDTQYF.